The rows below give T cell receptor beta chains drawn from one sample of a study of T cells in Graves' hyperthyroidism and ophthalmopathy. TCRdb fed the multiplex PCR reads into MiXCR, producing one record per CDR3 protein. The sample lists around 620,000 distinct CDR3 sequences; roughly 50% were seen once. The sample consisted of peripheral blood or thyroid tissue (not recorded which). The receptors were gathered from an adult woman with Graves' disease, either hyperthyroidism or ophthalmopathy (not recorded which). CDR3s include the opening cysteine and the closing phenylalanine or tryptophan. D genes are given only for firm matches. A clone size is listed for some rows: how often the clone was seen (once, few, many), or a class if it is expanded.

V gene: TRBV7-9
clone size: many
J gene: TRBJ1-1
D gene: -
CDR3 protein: CASSLRPEAFF
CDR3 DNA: TGTGCCAGCAGCTTACGTCCCGAAGCTTTCTTT

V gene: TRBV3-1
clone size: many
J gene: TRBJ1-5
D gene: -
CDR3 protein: CASSQDRDGNQPQHF
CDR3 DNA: TGTGCCAGCAGCCAAGATCGGGACGGAAATCAGCCCCAGCATTTT

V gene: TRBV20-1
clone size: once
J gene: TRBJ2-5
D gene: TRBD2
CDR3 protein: CSAREGGEASQETQYF
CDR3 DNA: TGCAGTGCTAGAGAGGGGGGGGAGGCCTCACAAGAGACCCAGTACTTC

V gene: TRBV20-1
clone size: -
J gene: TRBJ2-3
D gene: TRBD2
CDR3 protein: CSARDRAGGTDTQYF
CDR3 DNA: TGCAGTGCTAGAGATCGAGCGGGAGGGACAGATACGCAGTATTTT

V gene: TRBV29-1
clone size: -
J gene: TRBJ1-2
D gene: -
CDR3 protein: CSVEGGASGNTF
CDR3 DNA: TGCAGCGTTGAAGGCGGGGCATCTGGAAACACCTTC

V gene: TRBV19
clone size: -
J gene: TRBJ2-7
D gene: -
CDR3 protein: CASASVAGYEQYF
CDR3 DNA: TGTGCCAGTGCCTCCGTAGCAGGCTACGAGCAGTACTTC

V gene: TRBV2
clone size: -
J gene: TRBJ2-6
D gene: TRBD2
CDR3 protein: CASRGTSGLTF
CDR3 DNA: TGTGCCAGCAGGGGGACTAGCGGCCTGACTTTC

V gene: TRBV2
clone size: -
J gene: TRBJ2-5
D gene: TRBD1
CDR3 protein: CASPKDRGRRETQYF
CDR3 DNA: TGTGCCAGCCCCAAGGACAGGGGGCGTCGGGAGACCCAGTACTTC

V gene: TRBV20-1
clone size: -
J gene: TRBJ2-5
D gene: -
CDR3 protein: CSARETSGSGNQPQYF
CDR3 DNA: TGCAGTGCTAGAGAGACCTCTGGGTCCGGCAATCAGCCCCAGTACTTC

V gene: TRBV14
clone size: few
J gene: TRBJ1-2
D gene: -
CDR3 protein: CASSAGKFYGYTF
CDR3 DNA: TGTGCCAGCTCGGCAGGGAAGTTCTATGGCTACACCTTC

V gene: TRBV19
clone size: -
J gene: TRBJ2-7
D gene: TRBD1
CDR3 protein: CASSHSPDRGLYEQYF
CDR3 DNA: TGTGCCAGTAGTCACTCGCCGGACAGGGGTCTCTACGAGCAGTACTTC

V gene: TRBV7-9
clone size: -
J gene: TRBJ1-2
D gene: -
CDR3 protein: CASSPQWGVNGYTF
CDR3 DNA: TGTGCCAGCAGCCCCCAGTGGGGGGTGAATGGCTACACCTTC

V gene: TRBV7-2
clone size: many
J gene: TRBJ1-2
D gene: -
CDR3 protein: CASSPGLYGYTF
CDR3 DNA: TGTGCCAGCAGCCCAGGTCTCTATGGCTACACCTTC

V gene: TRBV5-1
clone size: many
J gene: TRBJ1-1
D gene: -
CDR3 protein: CASSLAGAQTEAFF
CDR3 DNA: TGCGCCAGCAGCTTGGCGGGGGCGCAGACTGAAGCTTTCTTT

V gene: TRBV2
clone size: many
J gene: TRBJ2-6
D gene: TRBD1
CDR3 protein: CASREPGQHSGANVLTF
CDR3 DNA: TGTGCCAGCAGGGAACCGGGACAGCACTCTGGGGCCAACGTCCTGACTTTC

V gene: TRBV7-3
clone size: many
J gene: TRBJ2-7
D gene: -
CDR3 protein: CASSLTGRGRGYEQYF
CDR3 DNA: TGTGCCAGCAGCTTAACGGGAAGAGGGAGAGGCTACGAGCAGTACTTC

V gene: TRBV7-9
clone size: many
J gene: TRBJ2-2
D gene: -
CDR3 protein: CASSLVASTTGELFF
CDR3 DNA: TGTGCCAGCAGCTTAGTGGCCAGCACCACCGGGGAGCTGTTTTTT

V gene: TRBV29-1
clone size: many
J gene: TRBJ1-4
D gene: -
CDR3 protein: CSVQEVATNEKLFF
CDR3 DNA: TGCAGCGTGCAAGAAGTGGCAACTAATGAAAAACTGTTTTTT

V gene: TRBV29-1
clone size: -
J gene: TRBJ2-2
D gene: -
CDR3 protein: CSVNQGTTGELFF
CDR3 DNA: TGCAGCGTTAATCAGGGGACCACCGGGGAGCTGTTTTTT

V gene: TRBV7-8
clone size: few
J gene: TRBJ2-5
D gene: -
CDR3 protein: CASSLDRDQPQYF
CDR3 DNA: TGTGCCAGCAGCTTAGACAGGGATCAGCCCCAGTACTTC

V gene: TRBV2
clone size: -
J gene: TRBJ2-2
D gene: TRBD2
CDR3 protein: CACSMGLAGTGELFF
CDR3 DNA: TGTGCCTGTAGTATGGGACTAGCGGGCACCGGGGAGCTGTTTTTT

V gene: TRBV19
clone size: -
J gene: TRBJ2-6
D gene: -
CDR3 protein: CASSVRDNVLTF
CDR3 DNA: TGTGCCAGTAGTGTGCGGGACAACGTCCTGACTTTC

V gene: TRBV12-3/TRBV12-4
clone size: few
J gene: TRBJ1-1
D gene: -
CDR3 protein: CASSGPGARNTEAFF
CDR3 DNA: TGTGCCAGCAGTGGCCCGGGGGCACGTAACACTGAAGCTTTCTTT

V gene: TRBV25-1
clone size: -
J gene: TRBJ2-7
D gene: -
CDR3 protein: CASSARDPHERPNEQYF
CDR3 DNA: TGTGCCAGCAGTGCTAGAGATCCCCATGAGCGCCCAAACGAGCAGTACTTC

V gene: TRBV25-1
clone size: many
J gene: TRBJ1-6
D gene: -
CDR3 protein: CASRRKGNSPLHF
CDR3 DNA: TGTGCCAGCAGGAGGAAGGGTAACTCACCCCTCCACTTT

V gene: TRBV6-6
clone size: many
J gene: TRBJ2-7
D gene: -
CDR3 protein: CASSYTQTYEQYF
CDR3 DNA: TGTGCCAGCAGTTACACGCAAACCTACGAGCAGTACTTC

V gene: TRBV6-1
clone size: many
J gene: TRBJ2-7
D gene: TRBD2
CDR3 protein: CASSEDSAGVYEQYF
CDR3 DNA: TGTGCCAGCAGTGAAGACTCAGCGGGAGTATACGAGCAGTACTTC

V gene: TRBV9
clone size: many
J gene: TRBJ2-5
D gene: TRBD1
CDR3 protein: CASSVGQGQETQYF
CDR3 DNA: TGCGCCAGCAGCGTTGGACAGGGCCAAGAGACCCAGTACTTC

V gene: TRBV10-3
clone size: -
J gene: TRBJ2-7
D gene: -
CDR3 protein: CAISVGSRGAYEQYF
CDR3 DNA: TGTGCCATCAGTGTAGGATCTCGTGGGGCCTACGAGCAGTACTTC

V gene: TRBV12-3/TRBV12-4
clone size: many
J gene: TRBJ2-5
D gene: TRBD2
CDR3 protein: CASSPNLTPTSSRPQYF
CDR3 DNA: TGTGCCAGCAGTCCCAACTTAACACCGACTAGCAGCAGACCCCAGTACTTC

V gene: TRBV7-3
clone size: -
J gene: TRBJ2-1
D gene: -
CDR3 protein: CASSLTGGEQFF
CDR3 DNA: TGTGCCAGCAGCTTAACAGGGGGTGAGCAGTTCTTC

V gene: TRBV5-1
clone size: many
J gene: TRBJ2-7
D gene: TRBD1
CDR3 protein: CASSFGTGSYEQYF
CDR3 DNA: TGTGCCAGCAGCTTCGGGACAGGATCCTACGAGCAGTACTTC

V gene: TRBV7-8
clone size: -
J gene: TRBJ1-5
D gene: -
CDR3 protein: CASSASRGPGNQPQHF
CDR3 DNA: TGTGCCAGCAGTGCCTCCCGGGGGCCCGGCAATCAGCCCCAGCATTTT

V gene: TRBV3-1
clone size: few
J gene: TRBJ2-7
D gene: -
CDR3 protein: CASSRRSGYEQYF
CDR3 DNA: TGTGCCAGCAGCCGCCGGTCTGGCTACGAGCAGTACTTC

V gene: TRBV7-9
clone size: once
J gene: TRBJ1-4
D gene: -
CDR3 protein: CVSSPTAVTEKLFF
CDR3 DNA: TGTGTCAGCAGCCCGACAGCGGTGACCGAAAAACTGTTTTTT